These 32 T cell receptor beta chains were all obtained from the same sample, sequenced in a study of blood T cell repertoires in COVID-19. TCRdb keeps only in-frame clones here, not all; method: immunoSEQ multiplex PCR. The data hold 50,000 to 65,000 clones, with approximately 84% observed a single time. Specimen: peripheral blood. Every receptor here comes from a man aged 55 to 70 with COVID-19, enrolled during active disease.

The CDR3 protein is CASSPRTQQGAGNTIYF. In DNA, the CDR3 is TGTGCCAGCTCACCACGGACCCAACAGGGGGCGGGAAACACCATATATTTT. The J gene is TRBJ1-3, the V gene TRBV18; 9 bases fit TRBD1. Per the germline V gene, CDR1 is KGHSH and CDR2 is LQKENI. Trimming at V came to 1 base and at J to 4 bases, leaving 8 bases not matched to a gene. The CDR3 consists of 17 residues.

The V gene is TRBV9, the J gene TRBJ1-2; D unclear. The CDR3 is made up of 19 amino acids. The V end was cut by 0 bases, the J end by 0 bases, with 21 bases between. Germline loops: CDR1 SGDLS, CDR2 YYNGEE. The CDR3 DNA reads TGTGCCAGCAGCGTAGAAGGATTTTACTGGGGAGACACTAACTATGGCTACACCTTC. Residues: CASSVEGFYWGDTNYGYTF.

V gene TRBV5-6 combines with J gene TRBJ1-1, with D uncertain. CDR3 length: 14 amino acids. In germline, CDR1 is SGHDT, CDR2 YYEEEE. V was cut by 2 bases and J by 4 bases, with 12 bases left in between. As DNA, the CDR3 is TGTGCCAGCAGCTTCGACTCTACGAGCACTGAAGCTTTCTTT. This encodes CASSFDSTSTEAFF.

This chain uses TRBV5-4 with TRBJ2-1; TRBD2 matches 7 bases. Germline V CDR1 and CDR2: SGHNT, YYREEE (reference sequence). The CDR3 loop spans 17 amino acids. V lost 4 bases, J lost 1 base, and 11 bases stayed unmatched. Here the CDR3 reads CASSLHLGGGSYNEQFF. The CDR3 DNA sequence: TGTGCCAGCAGCCTCCATTTAGGCGGGGGTTCCTACAATGAGCAGTTCTTC.

This chain connects TRBV5-1 to TRBJ1-1, with 7 bases lining up with TRBD1. This CDR3 has 16 amino acids. Germline V lookup: CDR1 SGHRS, CDR2 YFSETQ. V was pared by 1 base and J by 3 bases, with 9 bases of the junction left unmatched. The CDR3 sequence: CASSLTPQGSDTEAFF. CDR3 nucleotides: TGCGCCAGCAGCTTGACACCACAGGGGTCGGACACTGAAGCTTTCTTT. The full variable domain, completed using reference TRBV5-1 and TRBJ1-1, is KAGVTQTPRYLIKTRGQQVTLSCSPISGHRSVSWYQQTPGQGLQFLFEYFSETQRNKGNFPGRFSGRQFSNSRSEMNVSTLELGDSALYLCASSLTPQGSDTEAFFGQGTRLTVV.

This chain links TRBV15 with TRBJ2-1; TRBD2 aligns across 7 bases. The V gene's germline CDR1 is LNHNV and CDR2 YYDKDF (reference sequence). V lost 0 bases to trimming and J lost 0 bases; unmatched junction nucleotides: 11. This CDR3 has 19 residues. The CDR3 DNA reads as TGTGCCACCAGCAGAGATGGGGACTACTTCACAAGCTCCTACAATGAGCAGTTCTTC. This translates into CATSRDGDYFTSSYNEQFF.

CDR3 coding DNA: TGTGCCAGTACGCTGCAGCCGGGATCCTACGAGCAGTACTTC. This sequence encodes CASTLQPGSYEQYF. This chain joins TRBV19 and TRBJ2-7, with D maybe TRBD2 (5 bases). This CDR3 has 14 residues. V gave up 7 bases and J gave up 1 base, with 14 bases separating them. Looked up from germline, CDR1 is LNHDA and CDR2 is SQIVND (reference sequence).

V is TRBV7-2 and J is TRBJ2-1; unclear D gene. The V end was cut by 1 base, the J end by 0 bases, with 7 bases between. Germline CDR1 SGHTA, CDR2 FQGNSA. CDR3 length: 15 amino acids. The chain's CDR3 is CASSLDASSYNEQFF. The DNA for the CDR3 is TGTGCCAGCAGCTTAGACGCTAGCTCCTACAATGAGCAGTTCTTC.

The J gene is TRBJ2-5, the V gene TRBV19, with no clear D. This CDR3 is 11 amino acids long. Trimming stripped 3 bases from V and 3 bases from J, with 2 bases between. Germline lookup yields CDR1 LNHDA and CDR2 SQIVND (reference sequence). The CDR3 nucleotides are TGTGCCAGTAGTATCGAAGAGACCCAGTACTTC. This translates into CASSIEETQYF. Full variable domain (remainder filled in from reference TRBV19 and TRBJ2-5): DGGITQSPKYLFRKEGQNVTLSCEQNLNHDAMYWYRQDPGQGLRLIYYSQIVNDFQKGDIAEGYSVSREKKESFPLTVTSAQKNPTAFYLCASSIEETQYFGPGTRLLVL.

This clone is a singleton in its sample. The chain joins TRBV6-5 to TRBJ1-4; TRBD1 might be the D (6 bases). The CDR3 runs to 15 residues. Germline V gene lookup returns CDR1 MNHEY and CDR2 SVGAGI. V dropped 5 bases and J dropped 6 bases, with 16 bases sitting between them. The CDR3 DNA reads TGTGCCAGCAGTCCCCGGACAGACGGGGATGAAAAACTGTTTTTT. As protein: CASSPRTDGDEKLFF.

The chain is built from TRBV10-3 and TRBJ2-1; D might be TRBD1 (6 bases). The germline CDR1 and CDR2 sequences are ENHRY and SYGVKD. The CDR3 is 12 residues long. Trimming removed 3 bases at V and 7 bases at J, with 7 bases between. The CDR3 loop is CAISDQGNEQFF. Here the CDR3 DNA reads TGTGCCATCAGTGATCAGGGGAATGAGCAGTTCTTC.

The V call is TRBV18, the J call TRBJ1-6; 7 bases are shared with TRBD1. The germline V gene encodes CDR1 KGHSH and CDR2 LQKENI. After removal of 5 bases from V and 4 bases from J, the junction contained 11 bases not matched to a gene. The CDR3 length is 17 residues. This CDR3 reads CASSEQGPEVYNSPLHF. The DNA of the CDR3 is TGTGCCAGCTCAGAACAGGGGCCCGAGGTGTATAATTCACCCCTCCACTTT.

This clone appeared a few times. The rearrangement joins TRBV5-6 to TRBJ2-7; 9 bases are a match to TRBD2. Germline lookup yields CDR1 SGHDT and CDR2 YYEEEE. The ends lost 0 bases at V and 7 bases at J; junction bases unmatched: 11. This CDR3 is built from 16 residues. CDR3 in DNA: TGTGCCAGCAGCTTGGTCGCGGGAGGGATTATAGGGGAGCAGTACTTC. Protein: CASSLVAGGIIGEQYF.

The chain combines TRBV7-9 with TRBJ1-2; D gene uncertain. Between the trimmed V and J ends, which lost 5 bases and 8 bases, there was a span of 18 bases. The CDR3 contains 14 residues. Germline CDR1 and CDR2: SEHNR and FQNEAQ (reference sequence). The CDR3 region is CASSERRGWQGYTF. In DNA form, the CDR3 reads TGTGCCAGCAGCGAAAGACGGGGTTGGCAAGGCTACACCTTC.

V and J are TRBV10-3 and TRBJ2-7; TRBD1 is a possible D gene (6 bases). Germline-derived CDR1 and CDR2 are ENHRY and SYGVKD. This CDR3 spans 14 amino acids. With 8 bases removed from V and 0 bases from J, the gap between germline ends came to 14 bases. CDR3 nucleotide sequence: TGTGCCATCGGAGGAGCAGGGGTCTCCTACGAGCAGTACTTC. Translation: CAIGGAGVSYEQYF.

V usage is TRBV19 and J usage is TRBJ2-3; weak D call: TRBD2 (5 bases). Per germline, CDR1 LNHDA and CDR2 SQIVND (reference sequence). V gave up 3 bases and J gave up 1 base, with 8 bases separating them. This CDR3 region has 14 residues. The CDR3 DNA sequence: TGTGCCAGTAGTATGGGTAGCGGCACAGATACGCAGTATTTT. Amino acids: CASSMGSGTDTQYF.

The chain recombines TRBV10-1 with TRBJ2-1, with D possibly TRBD2 on 6 matching bases. The CDR3 runs 15 residues. The V gene lost 10 bases and the J gene lost 4 bases, with 20 bases spanning the gap. Germline V gene lookup returns CDR1 WNHNN and CDR2 SYGVQD (reference sequence). The CDR3 loop is CATQCERAIYNEQFF. The CDR3 DNA sequence: TGCGCCACCCAGTGCGAGCGGGCAATATACAATGAGCAGTTCTTC.

This clone was observed once. V and J are TRBV5-6 and TRBJ2-7; 10 positions agree with TRBD2. From germline, CDR1 is SGHDT and CDR2 YYEEEE. V dropped 2 bases and J dropped 0; count of bases not matched to a gene: 11. The CDR3 spans 18 residues. The CDR3 loop reads CASSFIEPGLAASYEQYF. The CDR3 DNA is TGTGCCAGCAGCTTCATCGAACCTGGACTAGCGGCCTCCTACGAGCAGTACTTC.

Concerning this clone: The sample has other DNA sequences that encode this CDR3 too. CDR3 in DNA: TGTGCCAGCAGTAGAGACATTAACTATGGCTACACCTTC. Translated, it gives CASSRDINYGYTF. The V and J genes are TRBV6-6 and TRBJ1-2; D remains ambiguous. The CDR3 is 13 amino acids. The germline V gene encodes CDR1 MNHNY and CDR2 SVGAGI (reference sequence). V shed 5 bases and J shed 1 base, with 8 bases lying between them.

The CDR3 sequence: CSVSPGYVNTEAFF. CDR3 coding DNA: TGCAGCGTGAGTCCAGGATATGTGAACACTGAAGCTTTCTTT. The V and J genes are TRBV29-1 and TRBJ1-1; D call uncertain. Per germline, CDR1 SQVTM and CDR2 ANQGSEA. The length of the CDR3 is 14 residues. V was trimmed by 6 bases and J by 0 bases, leaving 14 bases between them.

The chain carries TRBV5-1 and TRBJ2-7, with TRBD1 identical over 9 bases. The V and J ends lost 0 bases and 4 bases, in that order; junction bases with no gene match: 5. This CDR3 region has 15 residues. Germline lookup yields CDR1 SGHRS and CDR2 YFSETQ. The CDR3 loop reads CASSLEGQGMYEQYF. The CDR3 coding sequence is TGCGCCAGCAGCTTGGAGGGACAGGGTATGTACGAGCAGTACTTC. The entire variable domain, with the rest obtained from reference TRBV5-1 and TRBJ2-7, is as follows: KAGVTQTPRYLIKTRGQQVTLSCSPISGHRSVSWYQQTPGQGLQFLFEYFSETQRNKGNFPGRFSGRQFSNSRSEMNVSTLELGDSALYLCASSLEGQGMYEQYFGPGTRLTVT.

V gene TRBV4-2 combines with J gene TRBJ2-1; TRBD1 might be the D (5 bases). Trimming removed 4 bases at V and 0 bases at J, with 25 bases between. The CDR3 is 20 amino acids. Germline CDR1 reads LGHNA; CDR2 reads YNFKEQ. In DNA, the CDR3 is TGTGCCAGCAGCCGTACAGGTGTTACGGGTCGACGAAGCTCCTACAATGAGCAGTTCTTC. This encodes CASSRTGVTGRRSSYNEQFF.

The rearrangement joins TRBV7-9 to TRBJ1-4; 10 bases fit TRBD1. The J segment lost 6 bases and the V segment lost 4 bases, leaving 2 bases of the junction unmatched. Germline V CDR1 and CDR2: SEHNR, FQNEAQ (reference sequence). The length of the CDR3 is 14 residues. The CDR3 is CASSSGTGDEKLFF. DNA of the CDR3: TGTGCCAGCAGCTCCGGGACAGGGGATGAAAAACTGTTTTTT. The full variable domain, its missing parts supplied by reference TRBV7-9 and TRBJ1-4, is DTGVSQNPRHKITKRGQNVTFRCDPISEHNRLYWYRQTLGQGPEFLTYFQNEAQLEKSRLLSDRFSAERPKGSFSTLEIQRTEQGDSAMYLCASSSGTGDEKLFFGSGTQLSVL.

The chain has TRBV9 and TRBJ1-1; no clear D. Germline V gene sequence: CDR1 SGDLS, CDR2 YYNGEE. Trimming removed 0 bases at V and 5 bases at J, with 11 bases between. This CDR3 is built from 14 residues. CDR3 residues: CASSVDAGRTEAFF. DNA of the CDR3: TGTGCCAGCAGCGTAGACGCGGGGAGGACTGAAGCTTTCTTT.

The J gene is TRBJ2-5, the V gene TRBV5-4, with a tentative D call TRBD2 (6 bases). The V end was cut by 1 base, the J end by 4 bases, with 11 bases between. Per germline, CDR1 SGHNT and CDR2 YYREEE (reference sequence). CDR3 length equals 14 residues. The CDR3 bases are TGTGCCAGCAGCTTGAGCCAGGGAGGAGAGACCCAGTACTTC. Translating it yields CASSLSQGGETQYF.

The chain carries TRBV7-2 and TRBJ2-7; 9 bases align to TRBD2. The V gene's germline CDR1 is SGHTA and CDR2 FQGNSA. The junction had 11 bases not matched to a gene; V was cut back by 4 bases and J by 7 bases. This CDR3 is built from 15 residues. The CDR3 DNA sequence: TGTGCCAGCAGCTCCCCTTCAGCGGGGGGTCGGGAGCAGTACTTC. Encoded protein: CASSSPSAGGREQYF.

This chain connects TRBV6-5 to TRBJ2-1; 7 bases fit TRBD2. The CDR3 extends over 14 amino acids. Germline V lookup: CDR1 MNHEY, CDR2 SVGAGI. J was trimmed by 8 bases and V by 3 bases; bases with no gene match: 7. CDR3 region: CASSYAGASYEQFF. CDR3 coding DNA: TGTGCCAGCAGTTATGCGGGAGCCAGCTATGAGCAGTTCTTC.

This chain links TRBV5-6 with TRBJ1-6; a possible D gene is TRBD1 (5 bases). V lost 4 bases to trimming and J lost 10 bases, with 15 bases between them. Germline assignment: CDR1 SGHDT and CDR2 YYEEEE. This CDR3 is 14 amino acids long. CDR3 coding DNA: TGTGCCAGCAGCCTGGAGGCAGGGCAATCACCCCTCCACTTT. Amino acids: CASSLEAGQSPLHF.

This clone showed up just once. J is TRBJ1-5 and V is TRBV5-1; D call uncertain. The CDR3 is made up of 13 amino acids. The V end was cut by 0 bases, the J end by 9 bases, with 10 bases between. Germline CDR1 reads SGHRS; CDR2 reads YFSETQ. The CDR3 loop reads CASSLGGEGPQHF. CDR3 nucleotides: TGCGCCAGCAGCTTGGGCGGGGAGGGGCCCCAGCATTTT.

Notes on this clone: The sample has other DNA sequences that encode this CDR3 too. This chain uses TRBV4-1 with TRBJ1-1, with D unclear. The CDR3 consists of 14 residues. Trimming stripped 0 bases from V and 2 bases from J, with 7 bases between. Germline values: CDR1 MGHRA, CDR2 YSYEKL. The DNA of the CDR3 is TGCGCCAGCAGCCAAGAACCGGGAAACACTGAAGCTTTCTTT. Translating gives CASSQEPGNTEAFF.

V is TRBV4-2 and J is TRBJ2-3; TRBD2 agrees at 7 bases. Germline loops: CDR1 LGHNA, CDR2 YNFKEQ. The CDR3 runs to 16 residues. V shed 0 bases, J shed 2 bases, and the junction held 5 bases outside the gene matches. CDR3 DNA: TGTGCCAGCAGCCAAGAGGGGAGCGGGAACACAGATACGCAGTATTTT. Its protein is CASSQEGSGNTDTQYF.

The chain uses TRBV7-2 and TRBJ1-2; D uncertain. V was shortened by 6 bases and J by 8 bases, with 19 bases between the two germline ends. From germline, CDR1 is SGHTA and CDR2 FQGNSA. The CDR3 covers 14 residues. The CDR3 loop reads CASSRQMDSWGYTF. CDR3 nucleotide sequence: TGTGCCAGCAGTCGGCAAATGGACTCATGGGGCTACACCTTC.